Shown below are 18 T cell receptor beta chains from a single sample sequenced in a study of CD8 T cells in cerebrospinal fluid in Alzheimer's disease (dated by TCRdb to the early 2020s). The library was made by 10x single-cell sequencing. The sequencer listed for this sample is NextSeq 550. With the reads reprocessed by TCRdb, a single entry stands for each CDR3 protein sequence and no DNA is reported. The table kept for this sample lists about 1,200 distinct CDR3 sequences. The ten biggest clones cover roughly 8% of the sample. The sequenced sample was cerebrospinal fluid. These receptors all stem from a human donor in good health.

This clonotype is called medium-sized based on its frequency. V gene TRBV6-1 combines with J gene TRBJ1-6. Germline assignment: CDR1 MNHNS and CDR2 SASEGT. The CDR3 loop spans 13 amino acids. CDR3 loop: CASSELGNSPLHF.

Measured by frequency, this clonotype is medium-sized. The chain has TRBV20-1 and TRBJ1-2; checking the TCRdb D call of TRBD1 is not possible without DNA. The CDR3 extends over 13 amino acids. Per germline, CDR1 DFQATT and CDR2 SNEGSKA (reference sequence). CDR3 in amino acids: CSAWDRGRDGYTF.

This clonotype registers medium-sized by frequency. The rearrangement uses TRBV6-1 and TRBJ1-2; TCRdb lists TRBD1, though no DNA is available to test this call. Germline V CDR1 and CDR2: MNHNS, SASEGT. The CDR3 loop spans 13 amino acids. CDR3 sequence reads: CASRLDRGYGYTF.

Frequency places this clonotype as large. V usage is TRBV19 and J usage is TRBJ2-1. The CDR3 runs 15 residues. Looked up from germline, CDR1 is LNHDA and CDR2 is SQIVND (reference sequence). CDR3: CASSLVISSYNEQFF.

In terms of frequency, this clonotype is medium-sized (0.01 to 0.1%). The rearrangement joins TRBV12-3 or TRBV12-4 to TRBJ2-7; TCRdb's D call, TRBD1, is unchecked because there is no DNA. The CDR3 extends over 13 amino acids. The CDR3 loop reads CASRGTVAYEQYF.

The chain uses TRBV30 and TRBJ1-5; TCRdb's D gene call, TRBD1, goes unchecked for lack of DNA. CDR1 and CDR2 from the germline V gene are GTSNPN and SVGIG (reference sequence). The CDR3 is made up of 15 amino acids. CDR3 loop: CAWSVGQGGRHPQHF. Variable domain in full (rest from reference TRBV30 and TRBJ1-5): SQTIHQWPATLVQPVGSPLSLECTVEGTSNPNLYWYRQAAGRGLQLLFYSVGIGQISSEVPQNLSASRPQDRQFILSSKKLLLSDSGFYLCAWSVGQGGRHPQHFGDGTRLSIL.

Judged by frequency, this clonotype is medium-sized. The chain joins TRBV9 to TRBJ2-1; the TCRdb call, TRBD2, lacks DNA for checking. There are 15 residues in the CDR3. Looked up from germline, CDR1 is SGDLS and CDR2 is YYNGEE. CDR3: CASSATSGRAGEQFF.

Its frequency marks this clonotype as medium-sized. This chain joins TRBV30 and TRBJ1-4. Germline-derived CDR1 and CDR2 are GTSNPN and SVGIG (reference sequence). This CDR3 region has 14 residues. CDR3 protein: CAWSSVGRGEKLFF. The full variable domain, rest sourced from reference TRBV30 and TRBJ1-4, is SQTIHQWPATLVQPVGSPLSLECTVEGTSNPNLYWYRQAAGRGLQLLFYSVGIGQISSEVPQNLSASRPQDRQFILSSKKLLLSDSGFYLCAWSSVGRGEKLFFGSGTQLSVL.

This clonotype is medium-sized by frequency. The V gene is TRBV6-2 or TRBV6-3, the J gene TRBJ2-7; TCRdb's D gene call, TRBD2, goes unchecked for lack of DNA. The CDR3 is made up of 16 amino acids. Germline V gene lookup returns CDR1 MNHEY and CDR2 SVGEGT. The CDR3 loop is CASSYRSGLATYEQYF.

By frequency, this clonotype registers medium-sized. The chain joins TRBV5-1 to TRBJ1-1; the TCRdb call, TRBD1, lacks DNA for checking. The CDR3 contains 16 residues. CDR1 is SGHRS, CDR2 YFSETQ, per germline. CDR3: CASSEPTGTVNTEAFF.

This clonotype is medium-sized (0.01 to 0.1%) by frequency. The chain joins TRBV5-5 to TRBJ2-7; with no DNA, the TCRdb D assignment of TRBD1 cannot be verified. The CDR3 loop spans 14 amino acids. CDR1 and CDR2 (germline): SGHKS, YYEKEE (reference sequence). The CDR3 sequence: CASSPLGTSYEQYF.

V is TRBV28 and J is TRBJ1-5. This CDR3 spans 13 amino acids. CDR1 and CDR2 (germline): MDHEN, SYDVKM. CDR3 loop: CASSLSRDQPQHF.

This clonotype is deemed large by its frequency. The CDR3 reads CASSLAGTLASYEQYF. This rearrangement joins TRBV28 to TRBJ2-7; with no DNA, the TCRdb D assignment of TRBD1 cannot be verified. CDR3 length equals 16 residues. CDR1 and CDR2 from the germline V gene are MDHEN and SYDVKM.

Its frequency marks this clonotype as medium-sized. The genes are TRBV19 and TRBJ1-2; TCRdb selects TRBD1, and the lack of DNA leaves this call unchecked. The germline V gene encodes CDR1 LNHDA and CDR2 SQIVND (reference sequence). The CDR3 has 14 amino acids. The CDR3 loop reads CATTDRTPLDGYTF.

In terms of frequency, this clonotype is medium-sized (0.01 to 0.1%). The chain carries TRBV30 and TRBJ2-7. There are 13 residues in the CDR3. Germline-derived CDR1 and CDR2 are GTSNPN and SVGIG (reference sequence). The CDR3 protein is CAFGRGSSYEQYF.

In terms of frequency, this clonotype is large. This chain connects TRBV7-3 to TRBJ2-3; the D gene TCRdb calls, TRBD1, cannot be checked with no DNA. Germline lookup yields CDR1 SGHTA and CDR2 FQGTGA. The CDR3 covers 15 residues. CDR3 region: CASSPGPNEADTQYF.

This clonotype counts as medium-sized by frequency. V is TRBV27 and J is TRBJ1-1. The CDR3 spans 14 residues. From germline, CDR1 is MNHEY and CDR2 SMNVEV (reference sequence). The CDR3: CASSLDLLGTEAFF.

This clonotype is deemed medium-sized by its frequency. The CDR3 loop reads CASSPRQGITDTQYF. The chain employs TRBV12-3 or TRBV12-4 and TRBJ2-3; TCRdb's D call, TRBD1, is unchecked because there is no DNA. The CDR3 is 15 amino acids.